This T cell receptor (beta chain) derives from a study of T cells after yellow fever vaccination. Trimming took 5 bases from V and 7 from J; bases not matched to a gene: 7. The germline CDR1 and CDR2 sequences are LNHNV and YYDKDF (reference sequence). The length of the CDR3 is 14 residues. Study-wide points: Clonotype sharing between CD4 and CD8 compartments was small. Clones from primary vaccination mostly reappeared after the booster (roughly 97% CD4, over 85% CD8). Contaminating bulk clonotypes could be abundant in FACS-sorted repertoires.

Worth noting for this clonotype: Its specificity is unknown.

Template switching by 5'RACE produced TCR cDNA, adding a universal primer site and UMIs. TCRdb re-called the 5' RACE reads through MiXCR, storing one row per CDR3 protein. The sample holds some 340,000 distinct CDR3 sequences, roughly 10% seen once. The receptor was derived from a man aged 18 to 29 who received the YFV17D yellow fever vaccine. The starting material was CD4+ T cells sorted from PBMCs, obtained 45 days after the yellow fever booster vaccination. V is TRBV15 and J is TRBJ2-1, with TRBD1 matching 8 bases. The CDR3 sequence: CATSARQGLNEQFF. In DNA, the CDR3 is TGTGCCACCAGCGCCCGACAGGGGTTGAATGAGCAGTTCTTC.